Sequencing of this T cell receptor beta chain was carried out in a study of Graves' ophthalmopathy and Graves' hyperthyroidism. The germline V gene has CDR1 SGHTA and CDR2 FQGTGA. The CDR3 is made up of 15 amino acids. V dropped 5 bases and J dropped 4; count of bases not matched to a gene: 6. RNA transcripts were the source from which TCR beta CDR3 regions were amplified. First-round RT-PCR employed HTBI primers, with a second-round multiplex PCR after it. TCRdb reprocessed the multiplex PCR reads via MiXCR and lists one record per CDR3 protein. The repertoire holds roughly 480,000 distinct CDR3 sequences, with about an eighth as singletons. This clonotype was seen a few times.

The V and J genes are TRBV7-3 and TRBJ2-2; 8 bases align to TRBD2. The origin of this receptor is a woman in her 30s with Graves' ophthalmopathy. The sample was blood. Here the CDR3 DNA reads TGTGCCAGCAGCCCAGGACTAGCTCTCACCGGGGAGCTGTTTTTT. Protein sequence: CASSPGLALTGELFF.